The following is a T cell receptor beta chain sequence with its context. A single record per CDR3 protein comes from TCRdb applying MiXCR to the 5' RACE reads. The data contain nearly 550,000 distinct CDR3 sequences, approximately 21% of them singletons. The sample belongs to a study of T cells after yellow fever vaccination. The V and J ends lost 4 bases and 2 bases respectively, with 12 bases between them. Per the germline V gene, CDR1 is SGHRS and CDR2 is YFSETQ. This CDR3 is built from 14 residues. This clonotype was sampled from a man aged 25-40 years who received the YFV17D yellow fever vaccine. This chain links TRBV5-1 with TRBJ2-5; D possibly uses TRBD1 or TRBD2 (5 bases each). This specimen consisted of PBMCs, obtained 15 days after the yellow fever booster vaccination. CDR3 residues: CASSPGANQETQYF. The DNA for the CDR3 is TGCGCCAGCAGCCCCGGGGCTAATCAAGAGACCCAGTACTTC.